One T cell receptor (beta chain) is described in this entry. The antigen is undetermined. The entry originates in a study of shared clonotypes between healthy human individuals. As for the study in general: The composition of the donors was a couple of women and a few men aged 18 to 49.

V lost 2 bases to trimming and J lost 6 bases, with 11 bases between them. CDR3 length: 14 amino acids. Germline V gene sequence: CDR1 SGHRS, CDR2 YFSETQ. Samples underwent the assay at deep level. Unsorted PBMC contributed approximately 280 ng DNA, 25,000 to 35,000 T cell genomes, to each replicate PCR. The table came from immunoSEQ multiplex PCR; TCRdb's copy has only in-frame clones and leaves some out. The repertoire holds hundreds of thousands of clones, around 78% seen once, with more than 10% in the top ten. Study-level results: Specimens sampled were limited to blood, with tissue repertoires likely differing.

V gene TRBV5-1 combines with J gene TRBJ1-4; D is ambiguous. The TCR was taken from a woman aged 35 to 49 in good health. Some clones in this sample may be carry-over from other donors' samples. The sample comprised PBMCs. The DNA of the CDR3 is TGCGCCAGCAGCTTATTAGGTGGGGATGAAAAACTGTTTTTT. Protein sequence: CASSLLGGDEKLFF.